These 18 T cell receptor beta chains share one sample of origin, sequenced in a study of blood T cell repertoires in COVID-19. Sequencing used immunoSEQ multiplex PCR; TCRdb keeps in-frame clones, though not all of them. The data contain around 130,000 clones, roughly 90% of them singletons. Sequencing was performed on peripheral blood. The receptors derive from a man aged 50 to 59 with active or convalescent COVID-19.

The chain links TRBV10-3 to TRBJ1-1, with a tentative D call TRBD1 (5 bases). The germline CDR1 and CDR2 sequences are ENHRY and SYGVKD. Trimming removed 7 bases from V and 1 base from J, with 13 bases in between. The CDR3 length is 14 residues. The CDR3 DNA reads as TGTGCCATCAACACGGGACTGGGGAACACTGAAGCTTTCTTT. This encodes CAINTGLGNTEAFF.

This clone appeared a few times. The chain couples TRBV7-8 to TRBJ2-1; 10 nucleotides agree with TRBD2. CDR1 SGHVS and CDR2 FQNEAQ come from the germline V gene. The CDR3 spans 20 residues. V was clipped by 1 base and J by 6 bases; unmatched bases: 18. The DNA for the CDR3 is TGTGCCAGCAGCTTAGGGATTATGGTCAGCGGGGGGGCGATTTTCAATGAGCAGTTCTTC. It is translated as CASSLGIMVSGGAIFNEQFF.

V usage is TRBV28 and J usage is TRBJ2-7, with a weak D call TRBD2 (6 bases). Trimming left V 1 base short and J 6 bases short, with 13 bases between. Germline CDR1 is MDHEN and CDR2 is SYDVKM. This CDR3 spans 14 amino acids. CDR3 amino acids: CASSLSGGRGEQYF. The CDR3 DNA reads as TGTGCCAGCAGTTTATCCGGGGGAAGGGGCGAGCAGTACTTC.

Written as DNA, the CDR3 is TGTGCCAGTCTCTACAGGGATACCGGGGAGCTGTTTTTT. It codes for CASLYRDTGELFF. The chain is built from TRBV19 and TRBJ2-2; perhaps TRBD1 as D (6 bases). The germline V gene has CDR1 LNHDA and CDR2 SQIVND (reference sequence). The CDR3 spans 13 residues. Between the trimmed V and J ends, which lost 8 bases and 5 bases, there was a span of 12 bases. The full variable domain, its missing parts supplied by reference TRBV19 and TRBJ2-2, is DGGITQSPKYLFRKEGQNVTLSCEQNLNHDAMYWYRQDPGQGLRLIYYSQIVNDFQKGDIAEGYSVSREKKESFPLTVTSAQKNPTAFYLCASLYRDTGELFFGEGSRLTVL.

The chain is built from TRBV5-1 and TRBJ1-3, with D uncertain. CDR1 and CDR2 (germline): SGHRS, YFSETQ. The CDR3 length is 15 residues. V was cut by 0 bases and J by 4 bases, with 11 bases left in between. The CDR3 reads CASSLGTLQGNTIYF. CDR3 nucleotide sequence: TGCGCCAGCAGCTTGGGCACGCTTCAGGGAAACACCATATATTTT.

The chain carries TRBV10-3 and TRBJ2-7, with a tentative D call TRBD2 (5 bases). The V gene's germline CDR1 is ENHRY and CDR2 SYGVKD. This CDR3 contains 14 residues. Trimming removed 7 bases at V and 8 bases at J, with 21 bases between. The DNA of the CDR3 is TGTGCCATCAAAGAGGACTTATTCCTTCCCAAGCAGTACTTC. Amino acids: CAIKEDLFLPKQYF.

This chain links TRBV19 with TRBJ1-4, with a tentative D call TRBD1 (6 bases). In germline, CDR1 is LNHDA, CDR2 SQIVND (reference sequence). V was cut by 9 bases and J by 3 bases, with 14 bases left in between. The CDR3 is made up of 14 amino acids. The CDR3 protein is CASKQGRSNEKLFF. The CDR3 nucleotides are TGTGCCAGCAAACAGGGACGCTCTAATGAAAAACTGTTTTTT.

The chain joins TRBV14 to TRBJ2-3, with 8 bases fitting TRBD1. With V trimmed by 0 bases and J by 4 bases, 12 bases remained unmatched. CDR1 and CDR2 (germline): SGHDN, FVKESK. The CDR3 spans 18 residues. The CDR3 DNA reads as TGTGCCAGCAGCCAAGAAGCCAGGGGGCCCCGTCCCTCAGATACGCAGTATTTT. Amino acid sequence: CASSQEARGPRPSDTQYF.

The chain combines TRBV9 with TRBJ1-5; 7 nucleotides align to TRBD1. V lost 7 bases to trimming and J lost 5 bases; unmatched junction nucleotides: 9. CDR1 and CDR2 (germline): SGDLS, YYNGEE. The CDR3 is made up of 14 amino acids. The CDR3 sequence is CASAVGQGDQPQHF. The CDR3 coding sequence is TGTGCCAGCGCCGTGGGGCAGGGGGATCAGCCCCAGCATTTT.

The chain recombines TRBV2 with TRBJ1-5, with 9 bases fitting TRBD1. Germline lookup yields CDR1 SNHLY and CDR2 FYNNEI. V lost 7 bases to trimming and J lost 0 bases; unmatched junction nucleotides: 13. CDR3 length equals 18 residues. Here the CDR3 reads CASTFPLGTGFSNQPQHF. In DNA, the CDR3 is TGTGCCAGCACCTTTCCTCTCGGGACAGGGTTTAGCAATCAGCCCCAGCATTTT. Supplemented by reference TRBV2 and TRBJ1-5, the full variable domain reads EPEVTQTPSHQVTQMGQEVILRCVPISNHLYFYWYRQILGQKVEFLVSFYNNEISEKSEIFDDQFSVERPDGSNFTLKIRSTKLEDSAMYFCASTFPLGTGFSNQPQHFGDGTRLSIL.

The CDR3 region is CASGTGMAYEQYF. The CDR3 nucleotides are TGCGCCAGCGGGACAGGGATGGCCTACGAGCAGTACTTC. The chain couples TRBV5-1 to TRBJ2-7; 9 positions match TRBD1. The germline CDR1 and CDR2 sequences are SGHRS and YFSETQ. The CDR3 contains 13 residues. Trimming at V came to 7 bases and at J to 2 bases, leaving 4 bases not matched to a gene.

The chain is built from TRBV5-1 and TRBJ2-1; 10 nucleotides match TRBD2. Germline V gives CDR1 SGHRS, CDR2 YFSETQ. The CDR3 covers 17 residues. J lost 4 bases, V lost 0 bases, and 7 bases had no gene match. CDR3 loop: CASSLVSSGSWYNEQFF. CDR3 in DNA: TGCGCCAGCAGCTTGGTGTCTAGCGGGAGTTGGTACAATGAGCAGTTCTTC.

J is TRBJ2-1 and V is TRBV14; a possible D gene is TRBD2 (5 bases). V was trimmed by 5 bases and J by 6 bases, leaving 14 bases between them. The CDR3 loop spans 14 amino acids. CDR1 and CDR2 from the germline V gene are SGHDN and FVKESK. The CDR3 DNA follows: TGTGCCAGCAGCTCGGACTGGAACCTCAATGAGCAGTTCTTC. Protein sequence: CASSSDWNLNEQFF.

The CDR3 region is CASSSGGRRAETQYF. Written as DNA, the CDR3 is TGTGCCAGCAGCAGCGGCGGGCGTCGGGCAGAGACCCAGTACTTC. This sequence joins TRBV11-2 and TRBJ2-5, with D possibly being TRBD2 (5 bases). V lost 5 bases and J lost 4, with 17 bases in between. Germline V gives CDR1 SGHAT, CDR2 FQNNGV. This CDR3 has 15 residues.

In its sample, this clone was seen a few times. The chain combines TRBV5-4 with TRBJ1-1, with D unresolved. The CDR3 runs 14 residues. V lost 1 base to trimming and J lost 4 bases, with 11 bases between them. Germline V gene lookup returns CDR1 SGHNT and CDR2 YYREEE (reference sequence). CDR3 in amino acids: CASSLREFSTEAFF. The CDR3 nucleotides are TGTGCCAGCAGCTTGCGGGAATTTAGCACTGAAGCTTTCTTT.

The rearrangement uses TRBV28 and TRBJ2-7; no reliable D call. V lost 6 bases and J 0 bases, leaving 15 bases between the germline ends. The CDR3 is 15 residues long. The germline gives CDR1 MDHEN, CDR2 SYDVKM. In DNA, the CDR3 is TGTGCCAGCAGCTCACCTTCACTTTCCTCCTACGAGCAGTACTTC. Encoded protein: CASSSPSLSSYEQYF.

The V gene is TRBV9, the J gene TRBJ2-1; maybe TRBD2 (6 bases). Trimming left V 0 bases short and J 2 bases short, with 9 bases between. The CDR3 contains 15 residues. The germline gives CDR1 SGDLS, CDR2 YYNGEE. The CDR3 protein is CASSVAGAPYNEQFF. The DNA of the CDR3 is TGTGCCAGCAGCGTAGCGGGAGCCCCCTACAATGAGCAGTTCTTC.

This chain joins TRBV10-3 and TRBJ2-1, with a tentative D call TRBD2 (6 bases). The ends were cut back, 6 bases at V and 4 bases at J, with 16 bases in the middle. Germline values: CDR1 ENHRY, CDR2 SYGVKD. There are 15 residues in the CDR3. CDR3: CAISLTTSPYNEQFF. CDR3 bases: TGTGCCATCAGCCTCACAACTAGCCCATACAATGAGCAGTTCTTC.